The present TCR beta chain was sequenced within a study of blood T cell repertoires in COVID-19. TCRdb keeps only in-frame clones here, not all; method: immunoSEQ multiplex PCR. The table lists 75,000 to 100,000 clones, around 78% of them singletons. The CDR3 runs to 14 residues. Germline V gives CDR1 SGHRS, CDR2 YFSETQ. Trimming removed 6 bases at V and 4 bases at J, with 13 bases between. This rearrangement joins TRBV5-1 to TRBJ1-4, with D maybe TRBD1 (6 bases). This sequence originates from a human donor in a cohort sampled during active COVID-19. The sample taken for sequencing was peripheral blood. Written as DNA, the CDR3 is TGCGCCAGCACCATGGACAGTGATAATGAAAAACTGTTTTTT. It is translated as CASTMDSDNEKLFF. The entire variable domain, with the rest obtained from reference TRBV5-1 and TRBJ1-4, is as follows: KAGVTQTPRYLIKTRGQQVTLSCSPISGHRSVSWYQQTPGQGLQFLFEYFSETQRNKGNFPGRFSGRQFSNSRSEMNVSTLELGDSALYLCASTMDSDNEKLFFGSGTQLSVL.